These 18 T cell receptor beta chains share one sample of origin, sequenced in a study of T cells in Graves' hyperthyroidism and ophthalmopathy. There were TCR beta CDR3 regions amplified from RNA transcripts. Primed by the HTBI set, a first-round RT-PCR was run on the TCR CDR3. A single record per CDR3 protein comes from TCRdb applying MiXCR to the multiplex PCR reads. This sample yields approximately 250,000 distinct CDR3 sequences, of which over 20% are seen a single time; under 40% belongs to the top ten. What was sequenced was blood. The source is a woman in her forties with Graves' ophthalmopathy.

This clonotype was observed a few times. This chain uses TRBV2 with TRBJ1-5, with a weak D call TRBD1 (5 bases). The CDR3 sequence is 14 residues long. Trimming took 8 bases from V and 6 from J, leaving 17 bases between them. Germline V CDR1 and CDR2: SNHLY, FYNNEI. CDR3 in DNA: TGTGCCAGCGTACAGGACACCCTGGGTCAGCCCCAGCATTTT. Protein sequence: CASVQDTLGQPQHF.

This clonotype was seen ten or more times. The chain employs TRBV29-1 and TRBJ1-1; D ambiguous. Germline CDR1 reads SQVTM; CDR2 reads ANQGSEA. V shed 5 bases and J shed 1 base, with 14 bases lying between them. The CDR3 runs to 14 residues. CDR3 coding DNA: TGCAGCGTTTGCGGACGGGAGGGGAACACTGAAGCTTTCTTT. Residues: CSVCGREGNTEAFF.

The chain combines TRBV24-1 with TRBJ2-2, with a tentative D call TRBD1 (8 bases). Germline lookup yields CDR1 KGHDR and CDR2 SFDVKD. This CDR3 spans 15 amino acids. V was clipped by 7 bases and J by 7 bases, with 18 bases between them. CDR3 amino acids: CATSSRTGRVGELFF. CDR3 bases: TGTGCCACCAGCTCAAGGACAGGGAGGGTCGGGGAGCTGTTTTTT.

The chain recombines TRBV7-8 with TRBJ2-7, with 11 bases identical to TRBD2. Looked up from germline, CDR1 is SGHVS and CDR2 is FQNEAQ. The CDR3 totals 16 residues. V lost 5 bases and J lost 3; bases outside the gene matches: 9. In nucleotides, the CDR3 is TGTGCCAGCAGCCCCCATAGCGGGAGGGCCTTCTACGAGCAGTACTTC. Translated: CASSPHSGRAFYEQYF. Using reference TRBV7-8 and TRBJ2-7 for the parts outside the CDR3, the full variable domain is GAGVSQSPRYKVAKRGQDVALRCDPISGHVSLFWYQQALGQGPEFLTYFQNEAQLDKSGLPSDRFFAERPEGSVSTLKIQRTQQEDSAVYLCASSPHSGRAFYEQYFGPGTRLTVT.

V gene TRBV12-3 or TRBV12-4 combines with J gene TRBJ2-5; D ambiguous. V shed 3 bases and J shed 4 bases, with 9 bases lying between them. The CDR3 contains 13 residues. The CDR3 sequence is CASSFSWVETQYF. CDR3 sequence (DNA): TGTGCCAGCAGTTTCAGTTGGGTAGAGACCCAGTACTTC.

V and J are TRBV28 and TRBJ1-1; 7 nucleotides align to TRBD1. Germline V gene lookup returns CDR1 MDHEN and CDR2 SYDVKM. The CDR3 runs 13 residues. Losses at the gene ends were 5 bases for V and 8 bases for J; bases not matched to a gene: 8. CDR3 bases: TGTGCCAGCAGTCCGGGGGGACAGCCGGAAGCTTTCTTT. Its translation: CASSPGGQPEAFF.

This chain joins TRBV27 and TRBJ2-7; 9 bases align to TRBD1. Germline CDR1 is MNHEY and CDR2 is SMNVEV (reference sequence). This CDR3 has 14 amino acids. The V segment lost 4 bases and the J segment 7 bases; nucleotides outside the gene matches: 8. CDR3 nucleotide sequence: TGTGCCAGCAGTTCCCGGGACAGGGCGGGGGAGCAGTACTTC. Its protein product is CASSSRDRAGEQYF.

This clonotype has ten or more counts. V and J are TRBV11-2 and TRBJ2-7; either TRBD1 or TRBD2 may fit D (5 bases each). Looked up from germline, CDR1 is SGHAT and CDR2 is FQNNGV. This CDR3 region has 14 residues. Between the trimmed V and J ends, which lost 6 bases and 1 base, there was a span of 13 bases. The CDR3 DNA reads as TGTGCCAGCAGTTTTCCGGGACGGTCCTACGAGCAGTACTTC. Translating it yields CASSFPGRSYEQYF.

This clonotype was detected a few times. The CDR3 DNA reads as TGCAGTGCTAATAGGGGCCAGGAGTCTTCACCCCTCCACTTT. Its protein product is CSANRGQESSPLHF. The chain is built from TRBV20-1 and TRBJ1-6, with D perhaps matching TRBD1 (5 bases). Germline values: CDR1 DFQATT, CDR2 SNEGSKA (reference sequence). Trimming removed 4 bases from V and 9 bases from J, with 16 bases in between. The length of the CDR3 is 14 residues.

This clonotype appeared many times. The V and J genes are TRBV28 and TRBJ2-4; perhaps D is TRBD1 or TRBD2 (5 bases each). Germline lookup yields CDR1 MDHEN and CDR2 SYDVKM. The CDR3 has 13 amino acids. The V gene lost 4 bases and the J gene lost 10 bases, with 14 bases spanning the gap. CDR3 in DNA: TGTGCCAGCAGTTCCCCGGGACGGCCTATTCAGTACTTC. It codes for CASSSPGRPIQYF.

Ten or more counts support this clonotype. This chain uses TRBV13 with TRBJ2-7; D ambiguous. Trimming shortened V by 4 bases and J by 5 bases, and 9 bases separated the two germline ends. Germline CDR1 is PRHDT and CDR2 is FYEKMQ (reference sequence). This CDR3 spans 12 amino acids. As DNA, the CDR3 is TGTGCCAGCAGCTACGAGGAGAACGAGCAGTACTTC. Amino acid sequence: CASSYEENEQYF.

This clonotype was recorded a few times. A much larger clone lies one base from this, so it may be a read error. The chain is built from TRBV5-1 and TRBJ1-3; no clear D gene. This CDR3 has 14 amino acids. Germline V gene sequence: CDR1 SGHRS, CDR2 YFSETQ. The CDR3 sequence: CASSSPGTGDTIYF. The CDR3, as DNA: TGCGCCAGCAGCTCACCGGGCACTGGAGACACCATATATTTT.

This clonotype was recorded at least ten times. This sequence joins TRBV4-1 and TRBJ1-2; D is possibly TRBD1 (5 bases). This CDR3 is built from 15 residues. The germline CDR1 and CDR2 sequences are MGHRA and YSYEKL. Trimming left V 2 bases short and J 8 bases short, with 18 bases between. CDR3 bases: TGCGCCAGCAGCCAAACGGACCTCCCAAGGGACGGCTACACCTTC. This encodes CASSQTDLPRDGYTF.

In the case of this clonotype: A single base separates this from a much larger clone, so it may be a read error. J is TRBJ2-7 and V is TRBV29-1; D is perhaps TRBD1 (5 bases). The ends were cut back, 5 bases at V and 2 bases at J, with 10 bases in the middle. The CDR3 consists of 12 residues. Germline V lookup: CDR1 SQVTM, CDR2 ANQGSEA. CDR3 in DNA: TGCAGCGTTCAGACAGAGCCCTACGAGCAGTACTTC. This gives the protein CSVQTEPYEQYF.

This clonotype has at least ten counts. This chain uses TRBV27 with TRBJ2-7; 8 bases align to TRBD2. Per the germline V gene, CDR1 is MNHEY and CDR2 is SMNVEV (reference sequence). V dropped 6 bases and J dropped 2; count of bases not matched to a gene: 9. CDR3 length: 15 amino acids. This CDR3 is CASRSYSGSTYEQYF. CDR3 DNA sequence: TGTGCCAGCAGGAGTTACAGCGGGAGTACCTACGAGCAGTACTTC.

This clonotype showed up just a few times. This may arise from a read error, as a much more abundant clone is one base away. The chain uses TRBV12-3 or TRBV12-4 and TRBJ1-1, with 11 bases matching TRBD1. This CDR3 has 16 amino acids. In nucleotides, the CDR3 is TGTGCCATCAGTCGAGGGACAGGGGGTCTTGACACTGAAGCTTTCTTT. Translation: CAISRGTGGLDTEAFF.

The sample holds many counts of this clonotype. The CDR3 sequence is CASSGLGTAQETQYF. The CDR3 DNA follows: TGTGCCAGCAGCGGACTCGGGACAGCTCAAGAGACCCAGTACTTC. The V call is TRBV14, the J call TRBJ2-5; TRBD1 matches at 7 bases. This CDR3 is 15 amino acids long. V dropped 5 bases and J dropped 2; count of bases not matched to a gene: 8. CDR1 and CDR2 (germline): SGHDN, FVKESK.

At least ten counts were recorded for this clonotype. CDR3 loop: CASSRLAVGQVQYF. The CDR3 DNA is TGTGCCAGCAGTCGACTAGCGGTGGGTCAGGTGCAGTACTTC. The V gene is TRBV2, the J gene TRBJ2-7, with 9 bases matching TRBD2. Trimming at V came to 5 bases and at J to 9 bases, leaving 11 bases not matched to a gene. The CDR3 is 14 amino acids. Germline CDR1 reads SNHLY; CDR2 reads FYNNEI.